The sequence of this T cell receptor beta chain was determined in a study of T cell repertoires in cytomegalovirus infection. TCRdb processed the reads anew with MiXCR; each CDR3 protein has one entry. This table has roughly 500,000 distinct CDR3 sequences, more than 30% appearing once. The trim removed 6 bases at V and 3 bases at J, leaving 9 bases unmatched. Germline V gene lookup returns CDR1 MDHEN and CDR2 SYDVKM. This CDR3 has 15 amino acids. The study, taken as a whole, reports: Carriers of CMV and the relevant HLA type were discriminated by public TCR beta frequency.

In its sample, this clonotype was seen a few times. Antigen unknown. The V call is TRBV28, the J call TRBJ2-7; TRBD1 agrees at 9 bases. The sample here was cultured PBMCs, taken from culture after CMV antigen stimulation. This sequence was found in a human donor in good health (CMV status not recorded). Some clones in this sample may be carry-over from other donors' samples. The CDR3 is CASSTGTGNDYEQYF. In DNA form, the CDR3 reads TGTGCCAGCAGCACCGGGACAGGGAACGACTACGAGCAGTACTTC.